A selection of T cell receptor beta chains follows, all from one sample in a study of CD8 T cells in Susac syndrome. A single record per CDR3 protein comes from TCRdb applying MiXCR to the immunoSEQ multiplex PCR reads. The data hold some 300,000 distinct CDR3 sequences, with 89% observed a single time. Sequenced material: CD8+ T cells from PBMCs. The receptors were sampled from a human donor with multiple sclerosis. CDR3s include the opening cysteine and the closing phenylalanine or tryptophan. The D gene is left open where the match is weak. Where a row states a size, it is once, few, many or the class of an expanded clone; other rows omit it.

cdr3_aa	cdr3_nt	clone_size	d_call	j_call	v_call
CASSSFDPGQGDEQYF	TGCGCCAGCAGCTCGTTTGATCCGGGACAGGGGGACGAGCAGTACTTC	.	TRBD1	TRBJ2-7	TRBV5-1
CSATGPRYEEPQHF	TGCAGTGCCACGGGACCCCGGTACGAGGAGCCCCAGCATTTT	.	.	TRBJ1-5	TRBV20-1
CAIMGLAGIGEQFF	TGTGCCATCATGGGGTTAGCGGGAATAGGTGAGCAGTTCTTC	once	TRBD2	TRBJ2-1	TRBV10-3
CSARHTEYNSPLHF	TGCAGTGCTAGGCACACGGAGTATAATTCACCCCTCCACTTT	.	.	TRBJ1-6	TRBV20-1
CASSPPDINTGELFF	TGTGCCAGCTCACCACCAGACATCAACACCGGGGAGCTGTTTTTT	.	.	TRBJ2-2	TRBV18
CASSSPSEYNEQFF	TGTGCCAGCAGTTCCCCCAGCGAGTACAATGAGCAGTTCTTC	.	.	TRBJ2-1	TRBV27
CANLAGECTDTQYF	TGTGCCAACCTAGCGGGAGAGTGCACAGATACGCAGTATTTT	.	TRBD2	TRBJ2-3	TRBV6-4
CASSQGGGVNYEQYF	TGCGCCAGCAGCCAAGGAGGGGGGGTTAACTACGAGCAGTACTTC	once	.	TRBJ2-7	TRBV4-1
CASSPGPISPGEQYF	TGTGCCAGCAGCCCGGGCCCGATCTCTCCCGGCGAGCAGTACTTC	few	.	TRBJ2-7	TRBV7-2
CASTDHSTDTQYF	TGTGCCAGCACCGACCATTCCACAGATACGCAGTATTTT	.	.	TRBJ2-3	TRBV28
CASSQAGGRETQYF	TGTGCCAGCAGCCAGGCGGGTGGCAGAGAGACCCAGTACTTC	.	.	TRBJ2-5	TRBV3-1
CASSLIGRASGRSGANVLTF	TGTGCCAGCAGCTTAATCGGGCGCGCTAGCGGGAGGTCTGGGGCCAACGTCCTGACTTTC	.	TRBD2	TRBJ2-6	TRBV7-3
CASSEDRPNTEAFF	TGTGCCAGCAGCGAGGACAGACCGAACACTGAAGCTTTCTTT	.	.	TRBJ1-1	TRBV4-2
CASSLLLSPYEQYF	TGTGCCAGCAGTTTACTCCTATCCCCATACGAGCAGTACTTC	.	.	TRBJ2-7	TRBV27
CASSFPGSPLETQYF	TGTGCCAGCAGTTTTCCGGGATCCCCTCTGGAGACCCAGTACTTC	.	.	TRBJ2-5	TRBV7-9
CSVRWESSYEQYF	TGCAGCGTTAGGTGGGAGAGCTCCTACGAGCAGTACTTC	.	.	TRBJ2-7	TRBV29-1
CASTAVTSMNTEAFF	TGCGCCAGCACCGCCGTCACCTCGATGAACACTGAAGCTTTCTTT	.	.	TRBJ1-1	TRBV10-2
CASSLNSHLGSYEQYF	TGTGCCAGCAGTTTAAACAGCCACTTGGGATCCTACGAGCAGTACTTC	.	.	TRBJ2-7	TRBV12-3/TRBV12-4
CASSPVGSPLHF	TGTGCCAGCAGCCCCGTGGGTTCACCCCTCCACTTT	.	.	TRBJ1-6	TRBV6-2/TRBV6-3
CSAITNGLVGNEQFF	TGCAGCGCTATTACCAATGGACTAGTCGGCAATGAGCAGTTCTTC	.	TRBD2	TRBJ2-1	TRBV29-1
CSQTLGDSSGSVTDTQYF	TGCAGTCAAACCCTTGGGGATTCTAGCGGGAGCGTTACAGATACGCAGTATTTT	.	TRBD2	TRBJ2-3	TRBV20-1
CASSLGQGDAEQYF	TGTGCCAGCAGCTTGGGACAGGGCGACGCGGAGCAGTACTTC	.	TRBD1	TRBJ2-7	TRBV28
CASSLGEGENEQYF	TGTGCCAGCAGCCTCGGTGAGGGAGAGAACGAGCAGTACTTC	.	.	TRBJ2-7	TRBV4-2
CASTPTYTDNEQFF	TGTGCCAGCACCCCGACCTACACGGACAATGAGCAGTTCTTC	.	.	TRBJ2-1	TRBV7-9
CAIRAGSNQPQHF	TGTGCCATCCGGGCCGGGAGCAATCAGCCCCAGCATTTT	.	.	TRBJ1-5	TRBV10-3
CASSYTGSRSSYNEQFF	TGTGCCAGCAGCTACACCGGGAGCCGGAGCTCCTACAATGAGCAGTTCTTC	.	.	TRBJ2-1	TRBV7-9
CASSYSLAGGGETQYF	TGTGCCAGCAGTTACTCCCTAGCGGGGGGTGGAGAGACCCAGTACTTC	.	TRBD2	TRBJ2-5	TRBV6-6
CASSLSASGWAYEQYF	TGTGCCAGCAGTTTATCGGCTAGCGGTTGGGCCTACGAGCAGTACTTC	.	TRBD2	TRBJ2-7	TRBV27
CASSFVAGGSYEQYF	TGTGCCAGCAGTTTCGTAGCGGGAGGATCCTACGAGCAGTACTTC	.	TRBD2	TRBJ2-7	TRBV28
CASSPGGRLLATNEKLFF	TGTGCCAGCAGCCCAGGGGGCCGACTACTAGCAACTAATGAAAAACTGTTTTTT	.	TRBD1	TRBJ1-4	TRBV7-8
CAAYTGTSVQSQYF	TGTGCCGCGTACACCGGGACTAGCGTTCAGTCGCAGTATTTT	once	TRBD2	TRBJ2-3	TRBV30
CASSPGGGISYEQYF	TGTGCCAGCAGCCCCGGAGGGGGGATCTCCTACGAGCAGTATTTC	few	.	TRBJ2-7	TRBV9
CATSSGTGSQPQHF	TGTGCCACCAGCAGCGGGACCGGTAGTCAGCCCCAGCATTTT	.	.	TRBJ1-5	TRBV15
CASSVFGSSQEEQYF	TGTGCCAGCAGCGTATTTGGGAGCAGCCAGGAAGAGCAGTACTTC	.	.	TRBJ2-7	TRBV9
CASSSSGSTDTQYF	TGTGCCAGCAGCTCCTCGGGAAGCACAGATACGCAGTATTTT	.	.	TRBJ2-3	TRBV9
CATSEGTHGNQPQHF	TGTGCCACCAGTGAGGGGACTCATGGCAATCAGCCCCAGCATTTT	few	.	TRBJ1-5	TRBV24-1
CASRRDIDTGELFF	TGTGCCAGCAGACGGGACATCGACACCGGGGAGCTGTTTTTT	once	.	TRBJ2-2	TRBV6-2/TRBV6-3
CAANPDTNTGELFF	TGTGCCGCGAACCCGGACACGAACACCGGGGAGCTGTTTTTT	.	.	TRBJ2-2	TRBV10-3
CASSQDSNHPLYEQYF	TGCGCCAGCAGCCAAGATTCGAACCACCCACTCTACGAGCAGTACTTC	.	.	TRBJ2-7	TRBV4-3
CASSLLGLAGGPYEQYF	TGTGCCAGCAGTTTATTGGGTCTAGCGGGGGGGCCTTACGAGCAGTACTTC	.	TRBD2	TRBJ2-7	TRBV28
CASSSPKNTGRTEAFF	TGTGCCAGCAGCTCCCCGAAAAATACGGGGAGGACTGAAGCTTTCTTT	.	.	TRBJ1-1	TRBV7-9
CASSPTRGIFPSTDTQYF	TGTGCCAGCAGCCCGACGCGGGGCATATTCCCTAGCACAGATACGCAGTATTTT	.	.	TRBJ2-3	TRBV5-4
CSARGPTGTGDATNEKLFF	TGCAGTGCTAGGGGCCCAACCGGGACAGGGGATGCAACTAATGAAAAACTGTTTTTT	.	TRBD1	TRBJ1-4	TRBV20-1
CASTWGGPYNEQFF	TGTGCCAGTACGTGGGGGGGCCCCTACAATGAGCAGTTCTTC	.	.	TRBJ2-1	TRBV19
CSARGLAGAFWSDTQYF	TGCAGTGCTAGAGGACTAGCGGGAGCGTTTTGGTCAGATACGCAGTATTTT	.	TRBD2	TRBJ2-3	TRBV20-1
CASSPGTSEWSSYEQYF	TGCGCCAGCAGTCCCGGGACTAGCGAATGGAGCTCCTACGAGCAGTACTTC	.	TRBD2	TRBJ2-7	TRBV5-1
CASSLELAGLSESYEQYF	TGTGCCAGCAGTTTGGAGCTAGCGGGGTTAAGTGAGTCCTACGAGCAGTACTTC	.	TRBD2	TRBJ2-7	TRBV28